This is a list of T cell receptor beta chains from one sample in a study of T cell responses to AZD1222 COVID-19 vaccine. Data came from immunoSEQ multiplex PCR; TCRdb stores just in-frame clones and leaves some out. The sample includes around 80,000 clones, more than 90% seen only once; the top ten take roughly 5.1%. The sequenced sample was peripheral blood, obtained 28 days after the second AZD1222 dose. These receptors came from an adult who received the AZD1222 COVID-19 vaccine. Both conserved end residues are part of each CDR3. Fields, in order: V gene, J gene, clone size, D gene, CDR3 length, CDR3 DNA, CDR3 protein. The D gene is left open where the match is weak. Size values are once, few and many counts, or a class for expanded clones, and some rows have none.

>TRBV9|TRBJ2-7|-|TRBD2|16
TGTGCCAGCAGCGTGGAGGGAGCGGGAGTGCCCTACGAGCAGTACTTC
CASSVEGAGVPYEQYF
>TRBV14|TRBJ2-5|-|-|12
TGTGCCAGCAGCCTTAGCCGCGAGACCCAGTACTTC
CASSLSRETQYF
>TRBV6-5|TRBJ1-5|-|-|14
TGTGCCAGCAGCGCCGGGAATAGCAATCAGCCCCAGCATTTT
CASSAGNSNQPQHF
>TRBV5-5|TRBJ2-7|once|TRBD2|15
TGTGCCAGCAGCGGGGGACTAGCGGGCGGCTACGAGCAGTACTTC
CASSGGLAGGYEQYF
>TRBV27|TRBJ2-7|-|-|14
TGTGCCAGCAGGCTACTGGTCTCCGCGTACGAGCAGTACTTC
CASRLLVSAYEQYF
>TRBV6-2/TRBV6-3|TRBJ1-5|once|-|13
TGTGCCAGCAGTTACGGAGGTCCTAGGCCCCAGCATTTT
CASSYGGPRPQHF
>TRBV9|TRBJ1-2|-|-|13
TGTGCCAGCAGCTTACAGTGGGGCTATGGCTACACCTTC
CASSLQWGYGYTF
>TRBV28|TRBJ2-3|-|TRBD2|17
TGTGCCAGCAGTTTTCAATCTAGCGGGAGGGCCGAGGGTACGCAGTATTTT
CASSFQSSGRAEGTQYF
>TRBV7-2|TRBJ1-4|-|-|15
TGTGCCAGCAGCTTAGTGGCAGGGTCTAATGAAAAACTGTTTTTT
CASSLVAGSNEKLFF
>TRBV24-1|TRBJ2-7|-|-|14
TGTGCCACCAGTGACCCGCGCACACCCTACGAGCAGTACTTC
CATSDPRTPYEQYF
>TRBV4-2|TRBJ2-1|few|-|14
TGTGCCAGCAGCCAAGAAAGCCTAGGGTATGAGCAGTTCTTC
CASSQESLGYEQFF
>TRBV5-1|TRBJ2-1|-|-|15
TGCGCCAGCAGCCAGGGTCAGGTGGGGAGGTTTGAGCAGTTCTTC
CASSQGQVGRFEQFF